This T cell receptor (beta chain) was recovered during a study of T cell repertoires in cytomegalovirus infection. About the research overall: Matching HLA type and CMV infection were both indicated by public TCR beta signatures.

Comment on this clonotype: Its antigen is not known.

Study-level results: HLA-C-restricted CMV-specific TCR beta clonotypes were dominant in the ex vivo response. CMV carriers having the relevant HLA were flagged by cumulative public TCR beta family frequency.

One entry per CDR3 protein results from TCRdb running MiXCR on the reads. The repertoire includes 310,000 or so distinct CDR3 sequences, roughly 15% of them detected once, and 9.5% to 15% sits in the top ten. The CDR3 is 15 amino acids. Deletions cut 6 bases from V and 3 bases from J, with 16 bases between. CDR1 LGHNA and CDR2 YNFKEQ come from the germline V gene. V is TRBV4-2 and J is TRBJ2-3; tentatively, D is TRBD1 (5 bases). The source material was PBMCs. The clonotype comes from a human donor in good health (CMV status not recorded). Some clones in this sample may be carry-over from other donors' samples. The CDR3 sequence is CASREQEFRTDTQYF. The DNA for the CDR3 is TGTGCCAGCAGGGAACAGGAGTTCAGGACAGATACGCAGTATTTT.